The 15 T cell receptor beta chains below all came from one sample that was sequenced in a study of low-dose radiotherapy and immunotherapy resistance in tumors. Alpha- and beta-chain coverage of first-strand cDNA came from TRAV- and TRBV-specific primers. TCRs were amplified for roughly 20 PCR cycles with a constant-region primer and V-primer adapter. TCRdb used MiXCR to reprocess the reads, holding one entry per CDR3 protein. The sample has about 11,000 distinct CDR3 sequences, less than 75% seen once. These receptors were taken from a human donor with advanced metastatic prostate, ovarian, gallbladder or colorectal cancer (not recorded which). This table probably holds off-target reads from a library built for another chain.

This clonotype was detected a few times. The chain joins TRBV4-1 to TRBJ2-7, with TRBD2 identical over 14 bases. The CDR3 runs to 16 residues. In germline, CDR1 is MGHRA, CDR2 YSYEKL. After removal of 4 bases from V and 7 bases from J, the junction contained 9 bases not matched to a gene. In DNA, the CDR3 is TGCGCCAGCAGCCGTCCGGGACTAGCGGGAGATGGAGAGCAGTACTTC. This encodes CASSRPGLAGDGEQYF.

The chain has TRBV9 and TRBJ1-2, with a possible D match to TRBD1 (6 bases). This CDR3 region has 12 residues. Trimming took off 6 bases at V and 2 bases at J, with 8 bases between the two ends. From germline, CDR1 is SGDLS and CDR2 YYNGEE. DNA for the CDR3: TGTGCCAGCAAGGGGACAAACTATGGCTACACCTTC. This encodes CASKGTNYGYTF.

The rearrangement joins TRBV5-6 to TRBJ1-3, with D unresolved. Germline V gene lookup returns CDR1 SGHDT and CDR2 YYEEEE. The CDR3 runs to 15 residues. V was pared by 0 bases and J by 4 bases, with 11 bases between. The CDR3 DNA reads TGTGCCAGCAGCTTGGGACCCTCGTCGGGAAACACCATATATTTT. It translates to CASSLGPSSGNTIYF.

This clonotype is a singleton in its sample. V and J are TRBV7-8 and TRBJ2-1; D not resolved. CDR1 is SGHVS, CDR2 FQNEAQ, per germline. V was shortened by 5 bases and J by 1 base, with 12 bases between the two germline ends. The CDR3 extends over 15 amino acids. CDR3 DNA sequence: TGTGCCAGCAGCATTCGTGACGGTTCCTACAATGAGCAGTTCTTC. Protein product: CASSIRDGSYNEQFF.

This clonotype has more than one count but fewer than ten. J is TRBJ2-1 and V is TRBV5-4; 7 bases align to TRBD2. This CDR3 has 13 amino acids. Germline CDR1 is SGHNT and CDR2 is YYREEE (reference sequence). V was clipped by 8 bases and J by 8 bases; unmatched bases: 10. CDR3 sequence reads: CASVRARGDEQFF. CDR3 coding DNA: TGTGCCAGTGTAAGGGCCCGGGGGGATGAGCAGTTCTTC. The variable domain in full, completed from reference TRBV5-4 and TRBJ2-1, reads ETGVTQSPTHLIKTRGQQVTLRCSSQSGHNTVSWYQQALGQGPQFIFQYYREEENGRGNFPPRFSGLQFPNYSSELNVNALELDDSALYLCASVRARGDEQFFGPGTRLTVL.

This clonotype was counted a few times. The V gene is TRBV5-1, the J gene TRBJ2-1, with D possibly TRBD1 on 5 matching bases. Germline lookup yields CDR1 SGHRS and CDR2 YFSETQ. The ends were cut back, 1 base at V and 2 bases at J, with 10 bases in the middle. The CDR3 runs to 15 residues. The CDR3 protein is CASSLREQAYNEQFF. CDR3 in DNA: TGCGCCAGCAGCTTGAGGGAACAGGCCTACAATGAGCAGTTCTTC.

The chain has TRBV7-8 and TRBJ2-2; no reliable D call. The CDR3 is 11 residues long. Trimming removed 2 bases from V and 5 bases from J, with 0 bases in between. The germline V gene encodes CDR1 SGHVS and CDR2 FQNEAQ. This chain's CDR3 is CASSLTGELFF. The CDR3 DNA sequence: TGTGCCAGCAGCTTAACCGGGGAGCTGTTTTTT.

This clonotype was seen a single time. The gene calls are TRBV5-1 and TRBJ2-2, with D possibly matching TRBD1 (5 bases). Germline CDR1 and CDR2: SGHRS and YFSETQ. Trimming took 0 bases from V and 6 from J, leaving 12 bases between them. CDR3 length: 15 residues. CDR3 DNA: TGCGCCAGCAGCTTGGATGGGCAGGGCGCCGGGGAGCTGTTTTTT. Encoded protein: CASSLDGQGAGELFF.

The gene calls are TRBV30 and TRBJ1-5, with TRBD1 matching over 8 bases. The germline V gene encodes CDR1 GTSNPN and CDR2 SVGIG (reference sequence). The V gene end was trimmed by 3 bases and the J gene end by 5 bases; junction bases not matched to a gene: 3. The CDR3 sequence is 13 residues long. The CDR3 is CAWRDRVDQPQHF. The CDR3 bases are TGTGCCTGGAGGGACAGGGTGGATCAGCCCCAGCATTTT.

The gene calls are TRBV20-1 and TRBJ1-2, with 10 bases matching TRBD1. After removal of 6 bases from V and 0 bases from J, the junction contained 7 bases not matched to a gene. Germline CDR1 DFQATT, CDR2 SNEGSKA (reference sequence). The CDR3 runs 15 residues. The CDR3 loop reads CSASLGQGANYGYTF. CDR3 in DNA: TGCAGTGCCAGCCTTGGACAGGGGGCTAACTATGGCTACACCTTC.

The chain uses TRBV4-3 and TRBJ2-1; 13 bases agree with TRBD2. Germline V lookup: CDR1 LGHNA, CDR2 YSLEER. The V and J ends lost 3 bases and 9 bases, in that order; junction bases with no gene match: 11. The CDR3 consists of 17 residues. Written as DNA, the CDR3 is TGCGCCAGCAGCCATAGGGGACTAGCGGGAATAATGGGTGAGCAGTTCTTC. It specifies CASSHRGLAGIMGEQFF.

The J gene is TRBJ1-6, the V gene TRBV7-9, with TRBD1 as a possible D gene (6 bases). The ends were cut back, 2 bases at V and 7 bases at J, with 12 bases in the middle. This CDR3 spans 15 amino acids. Germline-derived CDR1 and CDR2 are SEHNR and FQNEAQ (reference sequence). The CDR3 spells CASSLSGQRNSPLHF. In DNA form, the CDR3 reads TGTGCCAGCAGCTTATCCGGACAGCGGAATTCACCCCTCCACTTT.

The chain links TRBV27 to TRBJ2-2; D uncertain. The germline gives CDR1 MNHEY, CDR2 SMNVEV (reference sequence). V was trimmed by 6 bases and J by 6 bases, leaving 17 bases between them. This CDR3 has 15 residues. CDR3 in amino acids: CASSVSSQPPGELFF. CDR3 nucleotide sequence: TGTGCCAGCAGCGTATCCTCCCAACCACCCGGGGAGCTGTTTTTT.

CDR3 DNA sequence: TGCGCCAGCAGCAGAGAGACACGATTTGAATCCTCCTACGAGCAGTACTTC. Its protein product is CASSRETRFESSYEQYF. The chain couples TRBV5-1 to TRBJ2-7; D remains ambiguous. The CDR3 spans 17 residues. V was pared by 4 bases and J by 0 bases, with 20 bases between. Germline CDR1 is SGHRS and CDR2 is YFSETQ.

This clonotype has a handful of counts. The chain is built from TRBV7-2 and TRBJ2-6; D is possibly TRBD2 (6 bases). This CDR3 has 16 residues. CDR1 and CDR2 from the germline V gene are SGHTA and FQGNSA. V lost 0 bases to trimming and J lost 1 base, with 7 bases between them. This chain's CDR3 is CASSLAGTSGANVLTF. CDR3 nucleotide sequence: TGTGCCAGCAGCTTAGCAGGGACTTCTGGGGCCAACGTCCTGACTTTC.